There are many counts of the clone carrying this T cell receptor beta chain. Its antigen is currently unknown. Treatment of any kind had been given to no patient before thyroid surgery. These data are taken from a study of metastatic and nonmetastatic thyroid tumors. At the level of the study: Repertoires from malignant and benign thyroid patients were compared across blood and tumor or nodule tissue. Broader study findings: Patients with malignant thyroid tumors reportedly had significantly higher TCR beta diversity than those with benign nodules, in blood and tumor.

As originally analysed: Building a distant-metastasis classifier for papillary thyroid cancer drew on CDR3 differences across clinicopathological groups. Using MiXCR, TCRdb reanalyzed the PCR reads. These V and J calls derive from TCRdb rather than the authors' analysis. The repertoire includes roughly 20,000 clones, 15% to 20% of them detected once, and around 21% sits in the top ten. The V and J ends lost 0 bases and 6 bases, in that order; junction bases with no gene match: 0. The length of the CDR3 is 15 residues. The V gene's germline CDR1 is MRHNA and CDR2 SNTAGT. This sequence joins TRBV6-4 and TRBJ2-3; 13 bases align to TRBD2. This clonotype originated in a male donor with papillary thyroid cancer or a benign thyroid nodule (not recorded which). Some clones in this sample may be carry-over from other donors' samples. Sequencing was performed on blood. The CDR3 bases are TGTGCCAGCAGTGACTCGACTAGCGGGGGGGATACGCAGTATTTT. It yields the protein CASSDSTSGGDTQYF.